This entry describes one T cell receptor (beta chain). Its antigen is still unknown. Some clones are missing from TCRdb's copy, which holds only in-frame ones; the method was immunoSEQ multiplex PCR. Among over 1.4 million clones, approximately 97% were seen once, and the ten largest hold 1.2%. This sample is drawn from a study of shared clonotypes between healthy human individuals. The overall study: For every donor, three CD4 naive, three CD4 memory, two CD8 naive and one CD8 memory plates were used.

Study findings and constraints: Non-shared clonotypes were found to have lower generation probabilities than the clonotypes that were shared by all four of the sorted-subset donors. Memory subsets had estimated richness that was generally smaller than that of naive subsets.

The CDR3 runs to 16 residues. Sequencing was done on a sample of naive CD4+ T cells sorted from blood. Subset here: CD45RA+ positively selected. This sequence was found in a man aged 30-40 years in good health. The chain carries TRBV21-1 and TRBJ2-2; TRBD1 reflects the table's D call only, with no check against the DNA. TRBV21-1 counts as a pseudogene. The CDR3 DNA reads TGTGCCAGCAGCAAAAGTTTTCCAGGGGGCACCGGGGAGCTGTTTTTT. This gives the protein CASSKSFPGGTGELFF.